A single sample gave rise to the 8 T cell receptor beta chains below, sequenced in a study of T cell repertoires in cytomegalovirus infection. What these receptors recognize is not known. Using its own MiXCR run on the reads, TCRdb lists one record per CDR3 protein. The table has hundreds of thousands of distinct CDR3 sequences, around a third seen once. The sample here was cultured PBMCs, taken from culture after CMV antigen stimulation. All receptors derive from a human donor in good health (CMV status not recorded). Some clones in this sample may be carry-over from other donors' samples.

The J gene is TRBJ1-4, the V gene TRBV7-6; no definite D call. Germline V gene data show CDR1 as SGHVS and CDR2 as FNYEAQ. This CDR3 is built from 17 residues. Trimming shortened V by 2 bases and J by 3 bases, and 16 bases separated the two germline ends. CDR3: CASSLSVDPGANEKLFF. The CDR3 nucleotides read TGTGCCAGCAGCTTATCAGTCGACCCTGGGGCTAATGAAAAACTGTTTTTT.

This clonotype was seen a handful of times. The chain has TRBV25-1 and TRBJ2-2, with TRBD2 matching 11 bases. The CDR3 contains 16 residues. The ends lost 6 bases at V and 2 bases at J; junction bases unmatched: 5. The germline gives CDR1 MGHDK, CDR2 SYGVNS. The CDR3 here is CASRPGLADNTGELFF. The CDR3 DNA reads TGTGCCAGCAGGCCGGGACTAGCGGATAACACCGGGGAGCTGTTTTTT.

This clonotype has a count of ten or more. The chain recombines TRBV7-8 with TRBJ1-5; 7 bases line up with TRBD1. Germline V lookup: CDR1 SGHVS, CDR2 FQNEAQ. This CDR3 comprises 17 residues. The ends lost 1 base at V and 0 bases at J; junction bases unmatched: 6. The CDR3 DNA sequence: TGTGCCAGCAGCTTAGGACAGGGACAGTATAGCAATCAGCCCCAGCATTTT. Encoded protein: CASSLGQGQYSNQPQHF. Full variable domain (remainder filled in from reference TRBV7-8 and TRBJ1-5): GAGVSQSPRYKVAKRGQDVALRCDPISGHVSLFWYQQALGQGPEFLTYFQNEAQLDKSGLPSDRFFAERPEGSVSTLKIQRTQQEDSAVYLCASSLGQGQYSNQPQHFGDGTRLSIL.

This clonotype has just a few counts. This chain uses TRBV20-1 with TRBJ2-7; tentative D call: TRBD2 (6 bases). Germline CDR1 is DFQATT and CDR2 is SNEGSKA (reference sequence). V lost 3 bases to trimming and J lost 3 bases, with 12 bases between them. The CDR3 spans 13 residues. CDR3 DNA sequence: TGCAGTGCTAGGGGGACTTCCGTCTACGAGCAGTACGTC. Translated: CSARGTSVYEQYV.

The V and J genes are TRBV4-3 and TRBJ1-4; no definite D call. Trimming shortened V by 0 bases and J by 4 bases, and 12 bases separated the two germline ends. Germline V gene sequence: CDR1 LGHNA, CDR2 YSLEER. The CDR3 extends over 16 amino acids. CDR3 in DNA: TGCGCCAGCAGCCAAGATTCTGGGCGCTATAATGAAAAACTGTTTTTT. As protein: CASSQDSGRYNEKLFF.

The chain is built from TRBV7-9 and TRBJ2-5; 7 positions agree with TRBD1. Germline CDR1 SEHNR, CDR2 FQNEAQ (reference sequence). After removal of 5 bases from V and 2 bases from J, the junction contained 5 bases not matched to a gene. The CDR3 covers 14 residues. CDR3 protein: CASSHPGQQETQYF. As DNA, the CDR3 is TGTGCCAGCAGCCACCCGGGACAGCAAGAGACCCAGTACTTC. The full variable domain, with the rest looked up from reference TRBV7-9 and TRBJ2-5, is DTGVSQNPRHKITKRGQNVTFRCDPISEHNRLYWYRQTLGQGPEFLTYFQNEAQLEKSRLLSDRFSAERPKGSFSTLEIQRTEQGDSAMYLCASSHPGQQETQYFGPGTRLLVL.

The gene calls are TRBV6-6 and TRBJ1-5; TRBD1 agrees at 8 bases. Losses at the gene ends were 1 base for V and 7 bases for J; bases not matched to a gene: 12. CDR1 is MNHNY, CDR2 SVGAGI, per germline (reference sequence). CDR3 length equals 17 residues. This chain's CDR3 is CASSYWGLGGTGQPQHF. The CDR3 DNA is TGTGCCAGCAGTTACTGGGGACTTGGCGGGACAGGACAGCCCCAGCATTTT.

This clonotype turned up a few times. The chain joins TRBV11-3 to TRBJ2-1, with TRBD1 identical over 9 bases. From germline, CDR1 is SGHNT and CDR2 YENEEA. The CDR3 extends over 15 amino acids. With V trimmed by 5 bases and J by 7 bases, 9 bases remained unmatched. CDR3 DNA: TGTGCCAGCAGCCCAGGGACAGGGCAGGGGAATGAGCAGTTCTTC. This encodes CASSPGTGQGNEQFF. Together with reference TRBV11-3 and TRBJ2-1, the CDR3 gives the full variable domain: EAGVVQSPRYKIIEKKQPVAFWCNPISGHNTLYWYLQNLGQGPELLIRYENEEAVDDSQLPKDRFSAERLKGVDSTLKIQPAELGDSAVYLCASSPGTGQGNEQFFGPGTRLTVL.